This is a list of T cell receptor beta chains from one sample in a study of blood T cell repertoires in COVID-19. The protocol was immunoSEQ multiplex PCR, while the TCRdb copy is restricted to in-frame clones and leaves out a portion. This table holds 150,000 to 200,000 clones, 85% to 90% found once. The material sequenced was peripheral blood. The source is a man aged 18-30 years with active or convalescent COVID-19. Each CDR3 is given with its conserved first and last residue. The D gene is left open where the match is weak. For some rows the clone size is stated as once, few or many, or as a class when expanded; others skip it.

V gene,clone size,D gene,J gene,CDR3 DNA,CDR3 protein
TRBV29-1,.,TRBD2,TRBJ2-2,TGCAGCGTTTCCGGGCCTAGCGGGGGCCCCGGGTCGTCCGGGGAGCTGTTTTTT,CSVSGPSGGPGSSGELFF
TRBV27,.,TRBD1,TRBJ1-1,TGTGCCAGCAGGTTAACAGGGGTGAACACTGAAGCTTTCTTT,CASRLTGVNTEAFF
TRBV9,once,TRBD2,TRBJ2-2,TGTGCCAGCAGCCCGGGGAGGGGCAGGAACACCGGGGAGCTGTTTTTT,CASSPGRGRNTGELFF
TRBV7-2,few,.,TRBJ1-1,TGTGCCAGCAGCTCTCTACTTTACACTGAAGCTTTCTTT,CASSSLLYTEAFF
TRBV7-9,.,.,TRBJ2-2,TGTGCCAGCAGCTTAGCGCTAGGAGTAAAGTCCGGGGAGCTGTTTTTT,CASSLALGVKSGELFF
TRBV6-5,.,TRBD1,TRBJ1-4,TGTGCCAGCAGTAGGGGACAGGGAAATGAAAAACTGTTTTTT,CASSRGQGNEKLFF
TRBV19,.,.,TRBJ1-1,TGTGCCAGTAGCTTGCGGAACACTGAAGCTTTCTTT,CASSLRNTEAFF
TRBV9,.,.,TRBJ2-2,TGTGCCAGCAGCGTAACCAGGGTCACCGGGGAGCTGTTTTTT,CASSVTRVTGELFF
TRBV5-1,.,.,TRBJ1-2,TGCGCCAGCAGCCGTTTAAATAATGGCTACACCTTC,CASSRLNNGYTF
TRBV19,.,TRBD1,TRBJ2-7,TGTGCCAGTAGTCAAAACAGGGGGTCGTCCTACGAGCAGTACTTC,CASSQNRGSSYEQYF
TRBV7-9,few,.,TRBJ1-1,TGTGCCAGCAGTCGTCAGGAGAACACTGAAGCTTTCTTT,CASSRQENTEAFF
TRBV28,.,.,TRBJ1-1,TGTGCCAGCAGTCCGGGAGGTTCTAGGACTGAAGCTTTCTTT,CASSPGGSRTEAFF
TRBV7-8,.,.,TRBJ2-7,TGTGCCAGCAGCTCCTCCTGGGGGCAGTCCTACGAGCAGTACTTC,CASSSSWGQSYEQYF
TRBV5-1,.,TRBD1,TRBJ1-3,TGCGCCAGCAGCGACGTTGGTTCAGGGGGCGTTGGAAACACCATATATTTT,CASSDVGSGGVGNTIYF
TRBV6-2/TRBV6-3,.,TRBD1,TRBJ2-1,TGTGCCAGCACCCCACGAGCCTCGGGACAGGGCTACAATGAGCAGTTCTTC,CASTPRASGQGYNEQFF
TRBV28,.,.,TRBJ1-2,TGTGCCAGCAGTTCAGCGGGACACTGGGGGGGAGGCTACACCTTC,CASSSAGHWGGGYTF
TRBV2,.,TRBD1,TRBJ2-3,TGTGCCAGCAGTGGGCCCGGGACAGGGGGCTTGAGCACAGATACGCAGTATTTT,CASSGPGTGGLSTDTQYF
TRBV29-1,.,TRBD2,TRBJ2-5,TGCAGCGCACTAGCGGGGTCGGAGACCCAGTACTTC,CSALAGSETQYF
TRBV10-3,.,.,TRBJ1-1,TGTGCCATCAGTGCCACAGGAACTGAAGCTTTCTTT,CAISATGTEAFF